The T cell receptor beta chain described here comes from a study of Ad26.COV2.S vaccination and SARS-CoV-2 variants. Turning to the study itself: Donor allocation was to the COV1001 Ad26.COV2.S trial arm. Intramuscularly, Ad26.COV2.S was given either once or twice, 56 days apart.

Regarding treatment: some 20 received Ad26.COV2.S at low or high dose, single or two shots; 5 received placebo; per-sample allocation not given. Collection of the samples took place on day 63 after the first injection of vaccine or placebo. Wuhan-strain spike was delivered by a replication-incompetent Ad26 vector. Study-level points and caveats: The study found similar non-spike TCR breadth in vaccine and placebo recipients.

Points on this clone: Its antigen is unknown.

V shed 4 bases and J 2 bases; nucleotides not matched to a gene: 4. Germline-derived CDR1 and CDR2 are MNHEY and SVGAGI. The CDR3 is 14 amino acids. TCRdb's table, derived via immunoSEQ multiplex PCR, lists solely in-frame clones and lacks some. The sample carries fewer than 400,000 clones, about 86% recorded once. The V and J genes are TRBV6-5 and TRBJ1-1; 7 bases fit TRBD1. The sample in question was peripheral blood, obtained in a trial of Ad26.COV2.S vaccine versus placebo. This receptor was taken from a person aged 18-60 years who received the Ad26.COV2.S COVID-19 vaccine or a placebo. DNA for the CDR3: TGTGCCAGCAGTTCGGGACAGACAAACACTGAAGCTTTCTTT. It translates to CASSSGQTNTEAFF.